There are a few counts of the clone carrying this TCR beta chain. Its antigen is as yet unknown. The SP2 primer and nested alpha and beta constant region primers amplified ligated cDNA in four rounds. TCRdb reprocessed the 5' RACE reads with MiXCR, giving one entry per CDR3 protein. The table includes more than 50,000 distinct CDR3 sequences, about 7.2% detected once. This entry comes from a study of naive and memory T cell subsets. Findings of the study overall: Potentially, T cell activation and differentiation skew this RNA-based measurement.

An oligonucleotide containing a UMI was ligated to the 3' end of TCR cDNA. This TCR derives from a male donor in good health.

CDR3 DNA: TGCGCCAGCAGTGGGGGACAGGGGAAACTCTATGGCTACACCTTC. This gives the protein CASSGGQGKLYGYTF. This chain uses TRBV10-2 with TRBJ1-2; TRBD1 matches at 10 bases. The CDR3 consists of 15 residues. CDR1 is WSHSY, CDR2 SAAADI, per germline. V was clipped by 4 bases and J by 4 bases; unmatched bases: 6.